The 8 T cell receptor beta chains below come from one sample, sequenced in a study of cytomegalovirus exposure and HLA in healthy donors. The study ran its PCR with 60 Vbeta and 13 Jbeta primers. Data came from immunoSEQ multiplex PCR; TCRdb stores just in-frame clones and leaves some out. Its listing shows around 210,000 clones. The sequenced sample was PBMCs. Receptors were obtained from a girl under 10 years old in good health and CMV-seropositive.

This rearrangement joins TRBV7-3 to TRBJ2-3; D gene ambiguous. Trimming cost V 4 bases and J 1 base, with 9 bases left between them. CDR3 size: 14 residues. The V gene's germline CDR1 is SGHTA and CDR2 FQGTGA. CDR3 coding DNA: TGTGCCAGCAGCTCTCTTGCGGGCACAGATACGCAGTATTTT. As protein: CASSSLAGTDTQYF.

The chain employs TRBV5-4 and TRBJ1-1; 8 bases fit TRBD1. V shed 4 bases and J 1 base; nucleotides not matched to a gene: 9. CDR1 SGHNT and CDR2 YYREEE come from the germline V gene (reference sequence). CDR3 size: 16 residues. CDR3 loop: CASSRPQGAPNTEAFF. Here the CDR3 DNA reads TGTGCCAGCAGCCGTCCGCAGGGGGCGCCGAACACTGAAGCTTTCTTT.

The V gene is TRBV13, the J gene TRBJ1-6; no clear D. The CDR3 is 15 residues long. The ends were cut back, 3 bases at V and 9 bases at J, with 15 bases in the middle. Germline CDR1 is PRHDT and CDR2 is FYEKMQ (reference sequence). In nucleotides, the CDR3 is TGTGCCAGCAGCTTCCCGGGATCCCCCATTTCACCCCTCCACTTT. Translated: CASSFPGSPISPLHF.

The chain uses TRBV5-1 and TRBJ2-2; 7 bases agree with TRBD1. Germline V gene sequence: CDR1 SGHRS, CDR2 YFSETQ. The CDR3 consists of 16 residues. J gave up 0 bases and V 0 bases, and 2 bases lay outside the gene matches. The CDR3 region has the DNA TGCGCCAGCAGCTTGGTGGGACAGCCGAACACCGGGGAGCTGTTTTTT. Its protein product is CASSLVGQPNTGELFF.

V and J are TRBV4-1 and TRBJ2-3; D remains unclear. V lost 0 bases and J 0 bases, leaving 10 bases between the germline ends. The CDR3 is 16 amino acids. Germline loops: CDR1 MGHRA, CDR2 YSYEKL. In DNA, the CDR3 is TGCGCCAGCAGCCAAGATGAGGCGATTAGCACAGATACGCAGTATTTT. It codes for CASSQDEAISTDTQYF.

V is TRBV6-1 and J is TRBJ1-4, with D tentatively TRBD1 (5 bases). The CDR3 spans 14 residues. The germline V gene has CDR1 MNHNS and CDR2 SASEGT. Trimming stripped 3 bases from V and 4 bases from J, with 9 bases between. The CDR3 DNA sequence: TGTGCCAGCAGTGAGGGTAGGGGTAATGAAAAACTGTTTTTT. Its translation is CASSEGRGNEKLFF.

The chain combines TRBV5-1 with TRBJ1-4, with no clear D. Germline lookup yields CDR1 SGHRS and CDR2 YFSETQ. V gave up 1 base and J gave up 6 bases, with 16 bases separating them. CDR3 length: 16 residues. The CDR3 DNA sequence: TGCGCCAGCAGCTTGTTCCGCATGGGCAACGATGAAAAACTGTTTTTT. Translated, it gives CASSLFRMGNDEKLFF. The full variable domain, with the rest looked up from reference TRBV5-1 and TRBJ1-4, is KAGVTQTPRYLIKTRGQQVTLSCSPISGHRSVSWYQQTPGQGLQFLFEYFSETQRNKGNFPGRFSGRQFSNSRSEMNVSTLELGDSALYLCASSLFRMGNDEKLFFGSGTQLSVL.

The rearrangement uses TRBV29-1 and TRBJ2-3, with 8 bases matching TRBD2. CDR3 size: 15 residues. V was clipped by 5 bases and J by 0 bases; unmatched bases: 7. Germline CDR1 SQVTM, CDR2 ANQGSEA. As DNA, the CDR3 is TGCAGCGTTCACGGGAGGGCCCTCAGCACAGATACGCAGTATTTT. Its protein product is CSVHGRALSTDTQYF.